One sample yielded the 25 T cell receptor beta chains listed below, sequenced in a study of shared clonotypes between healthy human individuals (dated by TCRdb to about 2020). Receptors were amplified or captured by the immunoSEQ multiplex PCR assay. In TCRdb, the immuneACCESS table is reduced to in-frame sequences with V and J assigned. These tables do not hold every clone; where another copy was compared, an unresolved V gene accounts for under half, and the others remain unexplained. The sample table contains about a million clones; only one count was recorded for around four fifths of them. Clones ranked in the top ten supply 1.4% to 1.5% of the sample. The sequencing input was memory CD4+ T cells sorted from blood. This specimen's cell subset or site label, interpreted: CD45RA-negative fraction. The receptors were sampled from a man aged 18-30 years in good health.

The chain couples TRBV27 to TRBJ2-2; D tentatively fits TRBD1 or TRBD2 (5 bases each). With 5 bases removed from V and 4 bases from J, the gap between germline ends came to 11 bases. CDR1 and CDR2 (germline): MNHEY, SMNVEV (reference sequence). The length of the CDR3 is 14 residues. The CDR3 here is CASSDPGATGELFF. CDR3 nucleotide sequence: TGTGCCAGCAGTGACCCCGGGGCCACCGGGGAGCTGTTTTTT.

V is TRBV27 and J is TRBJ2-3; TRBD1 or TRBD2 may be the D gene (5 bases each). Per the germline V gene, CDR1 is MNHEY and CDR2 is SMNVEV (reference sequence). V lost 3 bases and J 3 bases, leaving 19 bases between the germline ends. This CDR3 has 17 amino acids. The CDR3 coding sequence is TGTGCCAGCAGTTTTGGGGGAACTACCTCCGGGACAGATACGCAGTATTTT. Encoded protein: CASSFGGTTSGTDTQYF.

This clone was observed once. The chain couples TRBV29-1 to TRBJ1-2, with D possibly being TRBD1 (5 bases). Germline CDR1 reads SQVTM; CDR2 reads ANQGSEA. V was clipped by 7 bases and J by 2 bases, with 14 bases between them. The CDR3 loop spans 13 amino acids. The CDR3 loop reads CSGQREGNYGYTF. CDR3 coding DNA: TGCAGCGGCCAACGGGAGGGGAACTATGGCTACACCTTC. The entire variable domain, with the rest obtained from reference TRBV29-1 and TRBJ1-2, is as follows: SAVISQKPSRDICQRGTSLTIQCQVDSQVTMMFWYRQQPGQSLTLIATANQGSEATYESGFVIDKFPISRPNLTFSTLTVSNMSPEDSSIYLCSGQREGNYGYTFGSGTRLTVV.

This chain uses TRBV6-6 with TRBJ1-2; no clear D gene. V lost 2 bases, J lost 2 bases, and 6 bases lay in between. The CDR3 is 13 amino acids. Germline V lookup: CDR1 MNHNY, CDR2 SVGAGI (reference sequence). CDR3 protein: CASSYDGNYGYTF. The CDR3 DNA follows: TGTGCCAGCAGTTACGACGGGAACTATGGCTACACCTTC.

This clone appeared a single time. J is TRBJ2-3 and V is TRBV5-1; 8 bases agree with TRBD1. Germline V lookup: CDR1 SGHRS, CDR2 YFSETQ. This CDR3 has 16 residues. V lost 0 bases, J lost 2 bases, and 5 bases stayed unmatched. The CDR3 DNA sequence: TGCGCCAGCAGCTTGGCGGGGGACAGGTTCACAGATACGCAGTATTTT. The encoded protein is CASSLAGDRFTDTQYF.

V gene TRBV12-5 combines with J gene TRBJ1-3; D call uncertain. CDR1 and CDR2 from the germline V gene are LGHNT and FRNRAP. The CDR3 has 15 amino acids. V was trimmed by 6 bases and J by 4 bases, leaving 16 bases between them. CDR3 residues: CASGIGDRLGNTIYF. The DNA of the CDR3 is TGTGCTAGTGGGATAGGAGATCGTCTCGGAAACACCATATATTTT. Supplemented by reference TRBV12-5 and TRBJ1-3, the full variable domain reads DARVTQTPRHKVTEMGQEVTMRCQPILGHNTVFWYRQTMMQGLELLAYFRNRAPLDDSGMPKDRFSAEMPDATLATLKIQPSEPRDSAVYFCASGIGDRLGNTIYFGEGSWLTVV.

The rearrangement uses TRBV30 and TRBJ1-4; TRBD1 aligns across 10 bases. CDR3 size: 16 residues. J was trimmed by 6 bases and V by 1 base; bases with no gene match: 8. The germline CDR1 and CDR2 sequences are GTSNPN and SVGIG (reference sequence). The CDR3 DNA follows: TGTGCCTGGAGTGCGCGACAGGGGGCGGTTTATGAAAAACTGTTTTTT. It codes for CAWSARQGAVYEKLFF.

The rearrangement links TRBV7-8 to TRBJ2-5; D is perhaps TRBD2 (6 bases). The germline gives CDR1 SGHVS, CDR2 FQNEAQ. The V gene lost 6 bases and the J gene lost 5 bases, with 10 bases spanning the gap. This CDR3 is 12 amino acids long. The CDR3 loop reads CASRGGGETQYF. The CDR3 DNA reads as TGTGCCAGCAGGGGCGGAGGGGAGACCCAGTACTTC.

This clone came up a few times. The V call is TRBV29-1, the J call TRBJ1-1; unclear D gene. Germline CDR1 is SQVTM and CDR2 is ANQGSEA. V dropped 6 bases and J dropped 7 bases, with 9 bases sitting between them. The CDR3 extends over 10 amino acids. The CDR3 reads CSVRENEAFF. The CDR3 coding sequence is TGCAGCGTCCGGGAGAATGAAGCTTTCTTT.

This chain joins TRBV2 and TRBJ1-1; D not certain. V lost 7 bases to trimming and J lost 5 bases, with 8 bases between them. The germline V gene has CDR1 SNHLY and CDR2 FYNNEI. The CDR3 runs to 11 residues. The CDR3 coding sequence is TGTGCCAGCACCGAAAGGACTGAAGCTTTCTTT. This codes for CASTERTEAFF.

This CDR3 reads CASRLRAGGLDTQYF. The DNA of the CDR3 is TGTGCCAGCAGGCTTAGAGCGGGGGGGTTGGATACGCAGTATTTT. V and J are TRBV2 and TRBJ2-3; 10 bases match TRBD2. Trimming removed 6 bases from V and 6 bases from J; junction bases left unmatched: 9. This CDR3 is built from 15 residues. Per germline, CDR1 SNHLY and CDR2 FYNNEI. The variable domain in full, with the rest retrieved from reference TRBV2 and TRBJ2-3, is EPEVTQTPSHQVTQMGQEVILRCVPISNHLYFYWYRQILGQKVEFLVSFYNNEISEKSEIFDDQFSVERPDGSNFTLKIRSTKLEDSAMYFCASRLRAGGLDTQYFGPGTRLTVL.

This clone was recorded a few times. The CDR3, as DNA: TGCGCCAGCAGTGACTTTCCTAGCCCAACCACAGATACGCAGTATTTT. Translated, it gives CASSDFPSPTTDTQYF. The gene calls are TRBV10-1 and TRBJ2-3; tentatively, D is TRBD2 (5 bases). From germline, CDR1 is WNHNN and CDR2 SYGVQD (reference sequence). V was pared by 3 bases and J by 2 bases, with 15 bases between. The CDR3 extends over 16 amino acids.

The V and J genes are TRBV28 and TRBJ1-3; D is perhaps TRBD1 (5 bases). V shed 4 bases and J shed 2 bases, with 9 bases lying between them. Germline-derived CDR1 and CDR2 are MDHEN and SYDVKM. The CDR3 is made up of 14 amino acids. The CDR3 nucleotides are TGTGCCAGCAGTTCCCCGACAGCTGGAAACACCATATATTTT. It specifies CASSSPTAGNTIYF.

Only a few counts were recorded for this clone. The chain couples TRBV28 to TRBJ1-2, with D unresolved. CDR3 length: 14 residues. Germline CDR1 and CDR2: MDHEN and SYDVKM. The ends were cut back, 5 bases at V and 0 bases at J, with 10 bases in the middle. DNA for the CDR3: TGTGCCAGCAGTCAGAGTAAAGCTAACTATGGCTACACCTTC. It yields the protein CASSQSKANYGYTF.

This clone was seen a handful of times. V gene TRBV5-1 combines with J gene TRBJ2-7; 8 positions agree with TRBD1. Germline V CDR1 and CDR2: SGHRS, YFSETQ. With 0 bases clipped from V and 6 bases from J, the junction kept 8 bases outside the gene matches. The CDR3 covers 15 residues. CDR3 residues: CASSLASGQGAEQYF. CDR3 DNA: TGCGCCAGCAGCTTGGCCTCAGGACAGGGCGCCGAGCAGTACTTC.

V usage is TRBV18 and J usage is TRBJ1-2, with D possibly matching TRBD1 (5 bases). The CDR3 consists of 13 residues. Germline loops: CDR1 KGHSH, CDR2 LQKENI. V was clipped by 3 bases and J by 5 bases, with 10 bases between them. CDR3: CASSPSTGYGYTF. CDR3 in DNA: TGTGCCAGCTCACCTAGTACAGGATATGGCTACACCTTC.

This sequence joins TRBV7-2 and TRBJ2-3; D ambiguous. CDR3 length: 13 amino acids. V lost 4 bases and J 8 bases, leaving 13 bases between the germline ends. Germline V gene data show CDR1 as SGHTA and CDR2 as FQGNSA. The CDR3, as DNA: TGTGCCAGCAGCTCGTATAATCCCGTTACGCAGTATTTT. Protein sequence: CASSSYNPVTQYF.

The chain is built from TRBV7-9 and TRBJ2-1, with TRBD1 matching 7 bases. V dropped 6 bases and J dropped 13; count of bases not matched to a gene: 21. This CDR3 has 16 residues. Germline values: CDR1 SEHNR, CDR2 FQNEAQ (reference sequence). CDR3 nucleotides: TGTGCCAGCAGTCAACCGGGACAGCGCCTAGTTGGGAAACAGTTCTTC. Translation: CASSQPGQRLVGKQFF. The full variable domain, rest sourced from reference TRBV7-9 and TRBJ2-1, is DTGVSQNPRHKITKRGQNVTFRCDPISEHNRLYWYRQTLGQGPEFLTYFQNEAQLEKSRLLSDRFSAERPKGSFSTLEIQRTEQGDSAMYLCASSQPGQRLVGKQFFGPGTRLTVL.

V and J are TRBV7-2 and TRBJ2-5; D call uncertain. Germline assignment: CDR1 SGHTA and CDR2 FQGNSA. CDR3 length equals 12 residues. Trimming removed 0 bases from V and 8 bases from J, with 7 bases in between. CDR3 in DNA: TGTGCCAGCAGCTTAGCGAAGAGAACCCAGTACTTC. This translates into CASSLAKRTQYF.

The CDR3 bases are TGTGCCGCCACTAGCGGGCCCACCTACGAGCAGTACTTC. This translates into CAATSGPTYEQYF. V usage is TRBV11-3 and J usage is TRBJ2-7, with TRBD2 matching 9 bases. Losses at the gene ends were 11 bases for V and 2 bases for J; bases not matched to a gene: 7. This CDR3 is built from 13 residues. Germline CDR1 SGHNT, CDR2 YENEEA.

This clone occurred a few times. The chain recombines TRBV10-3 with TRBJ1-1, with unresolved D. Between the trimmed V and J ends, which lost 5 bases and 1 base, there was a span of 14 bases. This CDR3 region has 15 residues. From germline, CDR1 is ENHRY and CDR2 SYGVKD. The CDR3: CAISRSSEGNTEAFF. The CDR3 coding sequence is TGTGCCATCAGTCGATCTTCAGAGGGGAACACTGAAGCTTTCTTT.

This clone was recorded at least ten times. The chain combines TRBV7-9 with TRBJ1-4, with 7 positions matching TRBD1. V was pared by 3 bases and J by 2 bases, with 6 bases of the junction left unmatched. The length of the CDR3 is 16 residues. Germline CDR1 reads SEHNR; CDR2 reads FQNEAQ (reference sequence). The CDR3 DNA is TGTGCCAGCAGCTTCTCCCCACAGGGGACTAATGAAAAACTGTTTTTT. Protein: CASSFSPQGTNEKLFF.

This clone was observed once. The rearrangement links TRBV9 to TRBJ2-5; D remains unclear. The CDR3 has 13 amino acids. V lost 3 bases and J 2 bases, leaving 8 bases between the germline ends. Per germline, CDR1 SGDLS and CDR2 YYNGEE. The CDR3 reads CASSARMQETQYF. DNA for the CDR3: TGTGCCAGCAGCGCGAGGATGCAAGAGACCCAGTACTTC. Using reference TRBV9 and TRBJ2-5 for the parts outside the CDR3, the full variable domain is DSGVTQTPKHLITATGQRVTLRCSPRSGDLSVYWYQQSLDQGLQFLIQYYNGEERAKGNILERFSAQQFPDLHSELNLSSLELGDSALYFCASSARMQETQYFGPGTRLLVL.

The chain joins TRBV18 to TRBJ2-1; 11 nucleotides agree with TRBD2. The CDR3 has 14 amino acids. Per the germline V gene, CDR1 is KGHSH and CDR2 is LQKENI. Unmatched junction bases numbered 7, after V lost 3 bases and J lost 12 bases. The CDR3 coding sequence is TGTGCCAGCTCACCTTTAGGGACTAGCGGATCGCAGTTCTTC. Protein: CASSPLGTSGSQFF.

CDR3 sequence reads: CASGGLPGTDTQYF. In nucleotides, the CDR3 is TGTGCCAGCGGGGGCCTACCGGGGACAGATACGCAGTATTTT. This sequence joins TRBV2 and TRBJ2-3, with D possibly TRBD1 on 6 matching bases. The germline gives CDR1 SNHLY, CDR2 FYNNEI. The CDR3 is 14 amino acids. Trimming pared 8 bases from V and 3 bases from J, leaving 15 bases between.